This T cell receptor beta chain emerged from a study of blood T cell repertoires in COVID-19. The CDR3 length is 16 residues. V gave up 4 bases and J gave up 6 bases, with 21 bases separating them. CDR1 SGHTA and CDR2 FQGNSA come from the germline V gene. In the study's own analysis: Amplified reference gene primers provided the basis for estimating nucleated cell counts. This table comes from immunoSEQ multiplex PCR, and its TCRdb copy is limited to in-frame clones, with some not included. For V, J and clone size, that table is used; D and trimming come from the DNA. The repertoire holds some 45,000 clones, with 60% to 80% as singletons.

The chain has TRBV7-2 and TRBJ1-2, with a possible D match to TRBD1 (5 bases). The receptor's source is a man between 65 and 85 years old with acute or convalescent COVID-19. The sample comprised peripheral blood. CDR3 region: CASSSRGLPERHGYTF. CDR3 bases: TGTGCCAGCAGCTCTCGGGGACTCCCGGAGAGGCATGGCTACACCTTC.